A selection of T cell receptor beta chains follows, all from one sample in a study of T cell repertoires in ileal Crohn's disease. Profiling relied on immunoSEQ multiplex PCR, and the TCRdb table lists in-frame clones only, not all of them. The sample includes about 5,500 clones, over 70% seen only once; the top ten take 40% to 50%. The sample consisted of ileal tissue. Receptor source: an adult with Crohn's disease. The conserved cysteine and the conserved F or W are not part of the CDR3 here.

v_call: TRBV27
j_call: TRBJ2-7
cdr3_aa: ASSLSAAGGLGEQY

v_call: TRBV28
j_call: TRBJ2-5
cdr3_aa: ASSLGLAGVETQY

v_call: TRBV28
j_call: TRBJ2-1
cdr3_aa: ASSSSTSGSSYNEQF

v_call: TRBV6-1
j_call: TRBJ1-5
cdr3_aa: ASSEGVAEGNQPQH

v_call: TRBV5-6
j_call: TRBJ1-1
cdr3_aa: ASSWGAGEAF

v_call: TRBV7-2
j_call: TRBJ1-3
cdr3_aa: ASSGRDSSGNTIY

v_call: TRBV28
j_call: TRBJ1-4
cdr3_aa: ASGDRVGANEKLF

v_call: TRBV6-1
j_call: TRBJ1-5
cdr3_aa: ASSEGGRAQPQH

v_call: TRBV27
j_call: TRBJ2-2
cdr3_aa: ASSLRTSGFTGELF

v_call: TRBV2
j_call: TRBJ2-7
cdr3_aa: ASSSGFDEQY

v_call: TRBV18
j_call: TRBJ1-1
cdr3_aa: ASSPVGGTEAF

v_call: TRBV28
j_call: TRBJ2-7
cdr3_aa: ASSFGLAGGREQY

v_call: TRBV6-6
j_call: TRBJ1-5
cdr3_aa: ASSTNSNQPQH

v_call: TRBV19
j_call: TRBJ1-2
cdr3_aa: ASSIWVTNYGYT

v_call: TRBV4-3
j_call: TRBJ2-3
cdr3_aa: ASSQGLLPPADTQY

v_call: TRBV5-1
j_call: TRBJ2-7
cdr3_aa: ASSTLPGQGTYEQY

v_call: TRBV19
j_call: TRBJ2-3
cdr3_aa: ASSIGRGGLDTQY

v_call: TRBV6-5
j_call: TRBJ1-5
cdr3_aa: ASRKGQGYQPQH

v_call: TRBV5-5
j_call: TRBJ2-4
cdr3_aa: ASSLVQGDVLRAKNIQY

v_call: TRBV4-1
j_call: TRBJ2-3
cdr3_aa: ASSQVRTSGGATDTQY

v_call: TRBV9
j_call: TRBJ2-5
cdr3_aa: ASSVVGSGGPETQY

v_call: TRBV13
j_call: TRBJ2-7
cdr3_aa: ASSALEGGLNYEQY

v_call: TRBV7-6
j_call: TRBJ1-5
cdr3_aa: ASRSVEGPQH

v_call: TRBV7-3
j_call: TRBJ2-1
cdr3_aa: ASSPRTGSKDEQF

v_call: TRBV19
j_call: TRBJ2-1
cdr3_aa: ASTGGYYSNEQF

v_call: TRBV7-2
j_call: TRBJ1-5
cdr3_aa: ASSPGKDQPQH

v_call: TRBV5-6
j_call: TRBJ1-1
cdr3_aa: ASSLWGANTEAF

v_call: TRBV5-4
j_call: TRBJ2-5
cdr3_aa: ASSLSGTRGQETQY

v_call: TRBV7-2
j_call: TRBJ1-2
cdr3_aa: ASSLSGVSGYT

v_call: TRBV9
j_call: TRBJ1-2
cdr3_aa: ASSPGRPDYGYT

v_call: TRBV7-9
j_call: TRBJ2-5
cdr3_aa: ASSLGQGKTQY

v_call: TRBV6-6
j_call: TRBJ2-5
cdr3_aa: ASSWFGSREETQY

v_call: TRBV19
j_call: TRBJ2-1
cdr3_aa: ASRPRGQPYNEQF

v_call: TRBV7-3
j_call: TRBJ2-2
cdr3_aa: ASSLETGELF

v_call: TRBV29-1
j_call: TRBJ1-2
cdr3_aa: SVAKDLTSGGYT

v_call: TRBV28
j_call: TRBJ2-3
cdr3_aa: ASNQGGLDTQY

v_call: TRBV9
j_call: TRBJ2-5
cdr3_aa: ASSVGGRGPETQY

v_call: TRBV7-9
j_call: TRBJ2-7
cdr3_aa: ATNSVVGGGSYEQY

v_call: TRBV2
j_call: TRBJ1-6
cdr3_aa: ASFEITESPLH

v_call: TRBV5-1
j_call: TRBJ1-3
cdr3_aa: ASSGGTPTSGNTIY

v_call: TRBV6-6
j_call: TRBJ1-3
cdr3_aa: ASSSTGRGNTIY

v_call: TRBV5-6
j_call: TRBJ1-4
cdr3_aa: ASSLTANEKLF

v_call: TRBV6-5
j_call: TRBJ2-7
cdr3_aa: ASSSGGEQY

v_call: TRBV9
j_call: TRBJ2-7
cdr3_aa: ASSPATFSYEQY

v_call: TRBV5-1
j_call: TRBJ1-2
cdr3_aa: ASSLKLPGTGGYT

v_call: TRBV18
j_call: TRBJ1-5
cdr3_aa: ASSPERPGYNQPQH

v_call: TRBV5-1
j_call: TRBJ2-1
cdr3_aa: ASSLRPRVPGDYNEQF

v_call: TRBV9
j_call: TRBJ1-1
cdr3_aa: ASSAEGTGGNTEAF

v_call: TRBV5-6
j_call: TRBJ1-4
cdr3_aa: ASSPDGVNEKLF

v_call: TRBV6-1
j_call: TRBJ1-2
cdr3_aa: ASGQENYGYT

v_call: TRBV7-9
j_call: TRBJ2-1
cdr3_aa: ASSLWRGGNEQF

v_call: TRBV6-5
j_call: TRBJ1-1
cdr3_aa: ASTSMGNTEAF

v_call: TRBV2
j_call: TRBJ2-3
cdr3_aa: AGGFEGTQY

v_call: TRBV4-1
j_call: TRBJ1-6
cdr3_aa: ASSQDHGNRSPLH

v_call: TRBV30
j_call: TRBJ2-3
cdr3_aa: AWSRTYTDTQY